The clone carrying this TCR beta chain was detected many times. Antigen: not known. This record belongs to a study of neurological immune-mediated disorders. The study's findings and limits: Private repertoires in all groups were suggested by the absence of shared CDR3 amino acid sequences among expanded clones across subjects. The multiple sclerosis repertoire cluster had no clinical or MRI feature associated with it. Phylogenetic grouping placed 18 of 34 multiple sclerosis patients' repertoires in one related-CDR3 cluster, a possible signature.

TCRdb reanalysed the 5' RACE reads using MiXCR and keeps one entry per CDR3 protein. The repertoire holds about 84,000 distinct CDR3 sequences, with under 4.5% as singletons. Trimming cost V 0 bases and J 4 bases, with 4 bases left between them. The germline gives CDR1 SGDLS, CDR2 YYNGEE. The CDR3 contains 12 residues. Time point given: longitudinal time-point 3. Preparation of the unsorted libraries drew on 2 million PBMCs stored at -80 C. This clonotype was obtained from a woman in her sixties with multiple sclerosis. The V and J genes are TRBV9 and TRBJ1-1, with D unresolved. The sample consisted of PBMCs. For the CDR3, the DNA is TGTGCCAGCAGCGTAGTAGGCACTGAAGCTTTCTTT. Translated: CASSVVGTEAFF. The variable domain in full, completed from reference TRBV9 and TRBJ1-1, reads DSGVTQTPKHLITATGQRVTLRCSPRSGDLSVYWYQQSLDQGLQFLIQYYNGEERAKGNILERFSAQQFPDLHSELNLSSLELGDSALYFCASSVVGTEAFFGQGTRLTVV.